These T cell receptor beta chains were read from a single sample in a study of T cell responses to AZD1222 COVID-19 vaccine. Data came from immunoSEQ multiplex PCR; TCRdb stores just in-frame clones and leaves some out. The sample records 70,000 or so clones, around 80% being singletons. The specimen was peripheral blood, collected on day 0 of AZD1222 vaccination. The receptor source for this set is an adult in good health. Each CDR3 is given with its conserved first and last residue. Fields, in order: D gene, clone size, J gene, V gene, CDR3 protein. The D gene is left open where the match is weak. Clone size, where shown, is once, few, many, or a class for clones that have expanded.

d_call: -
clone_size: few
j_call: TRBJ2-2
v_call: TRBV4-1
cdr3_aa: CASSQDTSNTGELFF

d_call: -
clone_size: -
j_call: TRBJ1-6
v_call: TRBV27
cdr3_aa: CASSFPIYTDSSYNSPLHF

d_call: TRBD2
clone_size: -
j_call: TRBJ2-3
v_call: TRBV5-1
cdr3_aa: CASSKGLAGGPTQYF

d_call: TRBD1
clone_size: -
j_call: TRBJ1-5
v_call: TRBV19
cdr3_aa: CASSIVKTGIQPQHF

d_call: -
clone_size: -
j_call: TRBJ2-7
v_call: TRBV19
cdr3_aa: CASNEWRGADPWYEQYF

d_call: -
clone_size: -
j_call: TRBJ1-1
v_call: TRBV10-3
cdr3_aa: CAIREQRNTEAFF

d_call: TRBD1
clone_size: -
j_call: TRBJ1-6
v_call: TRBV5-6
cdr3_aa: CASSWGTENSPLHF

d_call: -
clone_size: -
j_call: TRBJ1-2
v_call: TRBV30
cdr3_aa: CAWLRGVNYGYTF

d_call: -
clone_size: -
j_call: TRBJ1-1
v_call: TRBV18
cdr3_aa: CASSPRGGGGTEAFF

d_call: -
clone_size: -
j_call: TRBJ1-1
v_call: TRBV18
cdr3_aa: CASSPQRNTEAFF

d_call: -
clone_size: -
j_call: TRBJ1-2
v_call: TRBV7-2
cdr3_aa: CASSSHQTSYGYTF

d_call: TRBD1
clone_size: once
j_call: TRBJ1-4
v_call: TRBV4-1
cdr3_aa: CASSPGTGVVTNEKLFF

d_call: -
clone_size: -
j_call: TRBJ2-5
v_call: TRBV9
cdr3_aa: CASSPEVASHQETQYF

d_call: -
clone_size: -
j_call: TRBJ2-5
v_call: TRBV7-7
cdr3_aa: CASSLRGWIGETQYF

d_call: -
clone_size: -
j_call: TRBJ2-2
v_call: TRBV4-1
cdr3_aa: CASSRGPNTGELFF

d_call: TRBD1
clone_size: -
j_call: TRBJ2-1
v_call: TRBV12-3/TRBV12-4
cdr3_aa: CASRRGQGTEQFF

d_call: -
clone_size: -
j_call: TRBJ1-6
v_call: TRBV6-4
cdr3_aa: CASSVRAGDNSPLHF

d_call: TRBD1
clone_size: -
j_call: TRBJ1-2
v_call: TRBV7-9
cdr3_aa: CASTHPKTGVGLYGYTF

d_call: -
clone_size: few
j_call: TRBJ1-5
v_call: TRBV5-4
cdr3_aa: CAVGVSGQPQHF

d_call: -
clone_size: once
j_call: TRBJ2-1
v_call: TRBV4-1
cdr3_aa: CASSQVGGGLSEQFF

d_call: TRBD1
clone_size: -
j_call: TRBJ2-2
v_call: TRBV30
cdr3_aa: CAWSVGGRGRPGELFF

d_call: -
clone_size: -
j_call: TRBJ1-4
v_call: TRBV6-2/TRBV6-3
cdr3_aa: CASSYHLLGGPGEKLFF

d_call: -
clone_size: -
j_call: TRBJ2-7
v_call: TRBV27
cdr3_aa: CASRPDPDRFSIYEQYF

d_call: -
clone_size: once
j_call: TRBJ2-1
v_call: TRBV6-6
cdr3_aa: CASSSHGPNEQFF

d_call: -
clone_size: -
j_call: TRBJ2-3
v_call: TRBV5-4
cdr3_aa: CASSLLVSDTQYF

d_call: TRBD2
clone_size: -
j_call: TRBJ2-7
v_call: TRBV6-5
cdr3_aa: CASRVSGGRSYEQYF

d_call: -
clone_size: -
j_call: TRBJ1-2
v_call: TRBV7-2
cdr3_aa: CTSGIGYGYTF

d_call: -
clone_size: -
j_call: TRBJ2-7
v_call: TRBV6-5
cdr3_aa: CASSYSQEQYF

d_call: -
clone_size: -
j_call: TRBJ2-5
v_call: TRBV12-5
cdr3_aa: CASGLDRQETQYF

d_call: TRBD1
clone_size: -
j_call: TRBJ1-1
v_call: TRBV25-1
cdr3_aa: CASSLGTGGTEAFF

d_call: -
clone_size: -
j_call: TRBJ1-2
v_call: TRBV5-1
cdr3_aa: CASSLGVASPYGYTF

d_call: -
clone_size: -
j_call: TRBJ2-5
v_call: TRBV6-5
cdr3_aa: CASSLGYQETQYF

d_call: TRBD2
clone_size: -
j_call: TRBJ2-1
v_call: TRBV6-2/TRBV6-3
cdr3_aa: CASSYSFGGLDGYNEQFF

d_call: -
clone_size: -
j_call: TRBJ1-1
v_call: TRBV7-9
cdr3_aa: CASSFSRGGINTEAFF

d_call: -
clone_size: -
j_call: TRBJ2-7
v_call: TRBV19
cdr3_aa: CASSLRAEAEQYF

d_call: TRBD1
clone_size: -
j_call: TRBJ1-4
v_call: TRBV3-1/TRBV3-2
cdr3_aa: CASSLQGAANEKLFF

d_call: -
clone_size: -
j_call: TRBJ2-2
v_call: TRBV7-7
cdr3_aa: CASSLSSPGLSGELFF

d_call: -
clone_size: -
j_call: TRBJ1-1
v_call: TRBV6-6
cdr3_aa: CASKPDGQREEAFF

d_call: TRBD2
clone_size: -
j_call: TRBJ2-1
v_call: TRBV6-5
cdr3_aa: CASSYSSGGAYEQFF

d_call: -
clone_size: -
j_call: TRBJ2-3
v_call: TRBV6-5
cdr3_aa: CASGPGSREDTQYF

d_call: TRBD1
clone_size: -
j_call: TRBJ1-1
v_call: TRBV6-1
cdr3_aa: CASSEIVGTGLNTEAFF

d_call: TRBD1
clone_size: once
j_call: TRBJ1-6
v_call: TRBV27
cdr3_aa: CASSFGRGFSPLHF

d_call: TRBD1
clone_size: once
j_call: TRBJ1-1
v_call: TRBV7-8
cdr3_aa: CASSRSGTGGTEAFF

d_call: TRBD2
clone_size: -
j_call: TRBJ2-5
v_call: TRBV4-3
cdr3_aa: CASSQGREAQYF

d_call: -
clone_size: -
j_call: TRBJ1-2
v_call: TRBV30
cdr3_aa: CASRDPYGYTF

d_call: TRBD2
clone_size: once
j_call: TRBJ2-3
v_call: TRBV5-6
cdr3_aa: CASTYSFVAGGTFSDTQYF

d_call: -
clone_size: -
j_call: TRBJ2-7
v_call: TRBV7-2
cdr3_aa: CASSSRTAPNEQYF

d_call: -
clone_size: -
j_call: TRBJ2-3
v_call: TRBV9
cdr3_aa: CASGPSNTDTQYF

d_call: -
clone_size: -
j_call: TRBJ1-5
v_call: TRBV27
cdr3_aa: CASSTSGRGRQPQHF

d_call: -
clone_size: -
j_call: TRBJ1-6
v_call: TRBV2
cdr3_aa: CASSEYGLRESNSPLHF

d_call: -
clone_size: -
j_call: TRBJ2-1
v_call: TRBV5-4
cdr3_aa: CASSFELASYNEQFF

d_call: -
clone_size: -
j_call: TRBJ2-6
v_call: TRBV2
cdr3_aa: CASSDRYSGANVLTF

d_call: -
clone_size: -
j_call: TRBJ1-6
v_call: TRBV5-1
cdr3_aa: CASSLGDRTSSYNSPLHF